This T cell receptor (beta chain) was obtained from a study of blood T cells in healthy people across ages. Overall study results and limits: It was not known whether donors were CMV positive (a possible confounder of expanded clonotype changes). The recorded TCR beta diversity per million T cells decreased in a roughly linear manner with age.

The CDR3 extends over 14 amino acids. The V end lost 8 bases, the J end lost 3 bases, and 14 bases lay between the germline ends. Germline V lookup: CDR1 LNHNV, CDR2 YYDKDF (reference sequence). As regards this clonotype: No antigen is known for it.

With a J-beta primer mix and a sample-barcoded 5' primer, a second PCR ran roughly 6 to 11 cycles. Researchers report that a template-switch adaptor with 12 random nucleotides tagged each cDNA molecule. A minimum of 2.5 million CDR3-containing paired-end reads was obtained for each sample. Using its own MiXCR run on the 5' RACE reads, TCRdb lists one record per CDR3 protein. The data show over 600,000 distinct CDR3 sequences, with roughly three fifths seen just once and roughly 24% held by the top ten. The rearrangement links TRBV15 to TRBJ2-4, with a tentative D call TRBD2 (6 bases). The TCR originated in a middle-aged man in good health. Specimen: blood. CDR3 amino acids: CATEGGLGKNIQYF. The CDR3 DNA reads TGTGCCACCGAAGGAGGGCTGGGCAAAAACATTCAGTACTTC.